The rows below give T cell receptor beta chains drawn from one sample of a study of identical twins. From the 5' RACE reads, TCRdb called clonotypes with MiXCR, one entry per CDR3 protein. The data show a few hundred thousand distinct CDR3 sequences, around 9.6% seen once. The sample was also reused in another study, on yellow fever vaccine responses in identical twins.

The sample consisted of PBMCs. These receptor sequences come from a woman younger than 35 in good health. CDR3s include the opening cysteine and the closing phenylalanine or tryptophan. D genes are given only for firm matches. Where a row states a size, it is once, few, many or the class of an expanded clone; other rows omit it.

D: .; J: TRBJ2-1; size: many; V: TRBV6-5; DNA: TGTGCCAGCAGTTACAGGCCCCTGGACTACAATGAGCAGTTCTTC; CDR3: CASSYRPLDYNEQFF
D: .; J: TRBJ2-1; size: many; V: TRBV12-3/TRBV12-4; DNA: TGTGCCAGCAGTTTAAGGCAGGGGTACAATGAGCAGTTCTTC; CDR3: CASSLRQGYNEQFF
D: TRBD2; J: TRBJ2-5; size: few; V: TRBV5-1; DNA: TGCGCCAGCAGCTACCGACTAGCTCCTGCAGAGACCCAGTACTTC; CDR3: CASSYRLAPAETQYF
D: .; J: TRBJ2-3; size: .; V: TRBV28; DNA: TGTGCCAGCAGTTTCGGCCCGGCTAGCACAGATACGCAGTATTTT; CDR3: CASSFGPASTDTQYF
D: .; J: TRBJ2-7; size: .; V: TRBV5-6; DNA: TGTGCCAGCAGCTTGTATACAGCACCAGAGCAGTACTTC; CDR3: CASSLYTAPEQYF
D: TRBD1; J: TRBJ2-7; size: .; V: TRBV7-9; DNA: TGTGCCAGCAGCCCTTCCGGGACAGGGACCTACGAGCAGTACTTC; CDR3: CASSPSGTGTYEQYF
D: TRBD2; J: TRBJ2-5; size: many; V: TRBV24-1; DNA: TGTGCCACCAGTGACGCTTTGGGAAGCGGGGTTCGGGAGACCCAGTACTTC; CDR3: CATSDALGSGVRETQYF
D: TRBD1; J: TRBJ2-7; size: few; V: TRBV15; DNA: TGTGCCACCAGCAGAGTAACAGGGGGCCACTACGAGCAGTACTTC; CDR3: CATSRVTGGHYEQYF
D: .; J: TRBJ2-7; size: .; V: TRBV29-1; DNA: TGCAGCGTTGAAGGGGAGATGTTGGGGCAGTACTTC; CDR3: CSVEGEMLGQYF
D: TRBD2; J: TRBJ2-1; size: .; V: TRBV20-1; DNA: TGCAGTGCTATAGTGACTAGCGCCTACAATGAGCAGTTCTTC; CDR3: CSAIVTSAYNEQFF
D: .; J: TRBJ2-6; size: few; V: TRBV7-3; DNA: TGTGCCAGCAGCTCCCGAGCGGGCCTCGCCTTCTCTGGGGCCAACGTCCTGACTTTC; CDR3: CASSSRAGLAFSGANVLTF
D: .; J: TRBJ2-7; size: .; V: TRBV6-5; DNA: TGTGCCAGCAGTTATGCAGGGGAAAGCTCCTACGAGCAGTACTTC; CDR3: CASSYAGESSYEQYF
D: .; J: TRBJ2-1; size: .; V: TRBV14; DNA: TGTGCCAGCAGCTCCAGGGCACGCTCCTACAATGAGCAGTTCTTC; CDR3: CASSSRARSYNEQFF
D: .; J: TRBJ2-1; size: many; V: TRBV10-3; DNA: TGTGCCATCAGTCCTATGACAGGCGATGAGCAGTTCTTC; CDR3: CAISPMTGDEQFF
D: .; J: TRBJ2-1; size: .; V: TRBV9; DNA: TGTGCCAGCAGCGTAGCTATGCGGGGGCACTCCTACAATGAGCAGTTCTTC; CDR3: CASSVAMRGHSYNEQFF
D: TRBD1; J: TRBJ2-5; size: many; V: TRBV7-9; DNA: TGTGCCAGCAGCATCAGACAGGGGCAAGAGACCCAGTACTTC; CDR3: CASSIRQGQETQYF
D: TRBD2; J: TRBJ2-1; size: .; V: TRBV5-6; DNA: TGTGCCAGCAGCTTGGCTGGGGTAGCGGGGTTGGGCTACAATGAGCAGTTCTTC; CDR3: CASSLAGVAGLGYNEQFF
D: TRBD2; J: TRBJ2-1; size: few; V: TRBV19; DNA: TGTGCCAGTAACGGACTAGCCAACTACAATGAGCAGTTCTTC; CDR3: CASNGLANYNEQFF
D: .; J: TRBJ2-1; size: .; V: TRBV28; DNA: TGTGCCAGCAGTGTGGGTGGTAAGAATGAGCAGTTCTTC; CDR3: CASSVGGKNEQFF
D: .; J: TRBJ2-5; size: .; V: TRBV20-1; DNA: TGCAGTGCTAGAACAGATTCCCCGGGAGAGACCCAGTACTTC; CDR3: CSARTDSPGETQYF
D: .; J: TRBJ2-5; size: few; V: TRBV12-3/TRBV12-4; DNA: TGTGCCAGCAGTTTAAGACGCTCCGGGACCCAGTACTTC; CDR3: CASSLRRSGTQYF
D: .; J: TRBJ1-1; size: .; V: TRBV20-1; DNA: TGCAGTGCTAGTTCTCTGAACACTGAAGCTTTCTTT; CDR3: CSASSLNTEAFF
D: TRBD1; J: TRBJ2-1; size: many; V: TRBV24-1; DNA: TGTGCCACCAGTGAGCCGGGACAGCCCTACAATGAGCAGTTCTTC; CDR3: CATSEPGQPYNEQFF
D: .; J: TRBJ1-1; size: .; V: TRBV2; DNA: TGTGCCAGCAGAAACCGGGGGAACACTGAAGCTTTCTTT; CDR3: CASRNRGNTEAFF
D: TRBD2; J: TRBJ2-3; size: .; V: TRBV11-2; DNA: TGTGCCAGCAGCTTTGGCGGGAGATATGCAGATACGCAGTATTTT; CDR3: CASSFGGRYADTQYF
D: .; J: TRBJ2-3; size: .; V: TRBV12-3/TRBV12-4; DNA: TGTGCCAGCAGTTGGGGTACTACCCGCGATACGCAGTATTTT; CDR3: CASSWGTTRDTQYF
D: .; J: TRBJ2-7; size: many; V: TRBV5-6; DNA: TGTGCCAGCAGCCAGGACACCGTCTACGAGCAGTACTTC; CDR3: CASSQDTVYEQYF
D: TRBD2; J: TRBJ2-5; size: many; V: TRBV5-1; DNA: TGCGCCAGCAGCTTGGACGTAGCGGGGGGGCCTAAAGAGACCCAGTACTTC; CDR3: CASSLDVAGGPKETQYF
D: .; J: TRBJ1-2; size: many; V: TRBV6-5; DNA: TGTGCCAGCAGTTCATCCCGGGACCCCTTAGGCTACACCTTC; CDR3: CASSSSRDPLGYTF
D: TRBD1; J: TRBJ2-7; size: few; V: TRBV7-9; DNA: TGTGCCAGCAGTCCAATTTGGGGACAGGGGGGCGAGCAGTACTTC; CDR3: CASSPIWGQGGEQYF
D: TRBD1; J: TRBJ1-1; size: many; V: TRBV20-1; DNA: TGCAGTGCTAGAACCTCGGGACAGTCGAACACTGAAGCTTTCTTT; CDR3: CSARTSGQSNTEAFF
D: .; J: TRBJ2-3; size: few; V: TRBV5-1; DNA: TGCGCCAGCAGTCGTGAATGGGGACCCTCGACAGATACGCAGTATTTT; CDR3: CASSREWGPSTDTQYF
D: TRBD2; J: TRBJ2-1; size: many; V: TRBV20-1; DNA: TGCAGTGCTAGAGCGCTAGCGGGAGACAATGAGCAGTTCTTC; CDR3: CSARALAGDNEQFF
D: TRBD1; J: TRBJ2-7; size: many; V: TRBV10-3; DNA: TGTGCCATCAGTGCAGAGGAGACAGGGCCCTACGAGCAGTACTTC; CDR3: CAISAEETGPYEQYF
D: .; J: TRBJ2-2; size: .; V: TRBV6-5; DNA: TGTGCCAGCAGCTACCTCGGGGGGAACACCGGGGAGCTGTTTTTT; CDR3: CASSYLGGNTGELFF
D: TRBD1; J: TRBJ2-7; size: many; V: TRBV29-1; DNA: TGCAGCGTCGCGGGACAGGGCTACGAGCAGTACTTC; CDR3: CSVAGQGYEQYF
D: TRBD2; J: TRBJ2-1; size: .; V: TRBV20-1; DNA: TGCAGTGCTAGAGAAAATCCTAGCGGGAGGCCCGTCCCGGGTTTCAATGAGCAGTTCTTC; CDR3: CSARENPSGRPVPGFNEQFF
D: TRBD2; J: TRBJ2-3; size: many; V: TRBV20-1; DNA: TGCAGTGCTAGGGCCGTAGCGGGGAACACAGATACGCAGTATTTT; CDR3: CSARAVAGNTDTQYF
D: TRBD2; J: TRBJ2-7; size: many; V: TRBV5-5; DNA: TGTGCCAGCAGCCGAACCGGGGGACTATCCTACGAGCAGTACTTC; CDR3: CASSRTGGLSYEQYF
D: .; J: TRBJ1-5; size: .; V: TRBV2; DNA: TGTGCCAGCAGTGATTTTTCCACACAGCCCCAGCATTTT; CDR3: CASSDFSTQPQHF
D: .; J: TRBJ2-5; size: .; V: TRBV28; DNA: TGTGCCAGCAGTTACCCCCGAGGGCAGAGCCAAGAGACCCAGTACTTC; CDR3: CASSYPRGQSQETQYF
D: .; J: TRBJ2-3; size: many; V: TRBV14; DNA: TGTGCCAGCAGCCAAGAGAAGCACGGATATCGCACAGATACGCAGTATTTT; CDR3: CASSQEKHGYRTDTQYF
D: .; J: TRBJ1-2; size: many; V: TRBV12-3/TRBV12-4; DNA: TGTGCCAGCGGCTTTCGGAACTATGGCTACACCTTC; CDR3: CASGFRNYGYTF
D: TRBD2; J: TRBJ2-7; size: .; V: TRBV5-1; DNA: TGCGCCAGCAGTAAAGGGACTAGCGGATCCTACGAGCAGTACTTC; CDR3: CASSKGTSGSYEQYF
D: .; J: TRBJ2-2; size: .; V: TRBV7-9; DNA: TGTGCCACCAAACTCAGGACCGGGGAGCTGTTTTTT; CDR3: CATKLRTGELFF